Below are 19 T cell receptor beta chains sequenced from a single sample in a study of blood T cell repertoires in COVID-19. Sequencing was performed with immunoSEQ multiplex PCR; in TCRdb, only in-frame clones are kept and a portion is missing. The profile shows about 83,000 clones, about 88% of them singletons. Sequenced material: peripheral blood. These receptors all come from a man older than 75 with active or convalescent COVID-19.

V and J are TRBV9 and TRBJ1-6; possibly TRBD1 for D (6 bases). The length of the CDR3 is 15 residues. The V gene's germline CDR1 is SGDLS and CDR2 YYNGEE. Trimming pared 3 bases from V and 9 bases from J, leaving 16 bases between. The DNA for the CDR3 is TGTGCCAGCAGCGCAGAGACAGGAGTTACTTCACCCCTCCACTTT. Residues: CASSAETGVTSPLHF.

In regard to this clone: One junction end does not reproduce the germline sequence, and a read error may be involved. The chain employs TRBV7-7 and TRBJ2-5, with TRBD2 matching over 7 bases. Germline V lookup: CDR1 SSHAT, CDR2 FNYEAQ (reference sequence). CDR3 size: 14 residues. CDR3 region: CASSLAGLEETQYF. The CDR3 nucleotides read TGTGCTAGCAGCTTAGCTGGACTAGAAGAGACCCAGTACTTC.

The chain recombines TRBV29-1 with TRBJ2-3, with D perhaps TRBD2 (5 bases). Germline loops: CDR1 SQVTM, CDR2 ANQGSEA. V was trimmed by 5 bases and J by 1 base, leaving 7 bases between them. This CDR3 is built from 12 residues. The CDR3 DNA is TGCAGCGTTCTTAGCGGCACAGATACGCAGTATTTT. This codes for CSVLSGTDTQYF.

The table lists this clone with a count of one. This chain links TRBV6-4 with TRBJ2-7, with TRBD1 as a possible D gene (5 bases). Germline V gives CDR1 MRHNA, CDR2 SNTAGT. V was trimmed by 2 bases and J by 5 bases, leaving 19 bases between them. The CDR3 loop spans 16 amino acids. CDR3 nucleotide sequence: TGTGCCAGCAGTGACAAGGGCAGGGTTATCACCCACGAGCAGTACGTC. Encoded protein: CASSDKGRVITHEQYV.

This chain uses TRBV5-1 with TRBJ2-2; possibly TRBD2 for D (5 bases). The ends were cut back, 0 bases at V and 3 bases at J, with 12 bases in the middle. The germline V gene has CDR1 SGHRS and CDR2 YFSETQ. The length of the CDR3 is 16 residues. The chain's CDR3 is CASSLVRGSDTGELFF. The CDR3 nucleotides are TGCGCCAGCAGCTTGGTTAGAGGGTCTGACACCGGGGAGCTGTTTTTT. The complete variable domain, with remaining parts taken from reference TRBV5-1 and TRBJ2-2, reads KAGVTQTPRYLIKTRGQQVTLSCSPISGHRSVSWYQQTPGQGLQFLFEYFSETQRNKGNFPGRFSGRQFSNSRSEMNVSTLELGDSALYLCASSLVRGSDTGELFFGEGSRLTVL.

The CDR3 loop reads CASSEQARNQPQHF. In nucleotides, the CDR3 is TGTGCCAGCAGTGAACAGGCTCGCAATCAGCCCCAGCATTTT. The chain employs TRBV2 and TRBJ1-5; D not resolved. V was pared by 2 bases and J by 2 bases, with 7 bases between. CDR3 length: 14 residues. Germline CDR1 is SNHLY and CDR2 is FYNNEI.

The sample holds one count of this clone. The J gene is TRBJ1-1, the V gene TRBV5-6, with D perhaps matching TRBD1 (6 bases). This CDR3 is 14 amino acids long. The germline V gene encodes CDR1 SGHDT and CDR2 YYEEEE. Trimming left V 2 bases short and J 4 bases short, with 12 bases between. CDR3 loop: CASSFRGTGTEAFF. CDR3 nucleotides: TGTGCCAGCAGCTTCAGGGGAACTGGCACTGAAGCTTTCTTT.

The chain links TRBV11-2 to TRBJ1-2; 8 nucleotides align to TRBD1. The CDR3 consists of 13 residues. V shed 3 bases, J shed 8 bases, and the junction held 5 bases outside the gene matches. Germline lookup yields CDR1 SGHAT and CDR2 FQNNGV. The CDR3 bases are TGTGCCAGCAGCTTCGACAGGGGTGGCGGCTACACCTTC. As protein: CASSFDRGGGYTF.

The chain uses TRBV7-9 and TRBJ2-5; TRBD2 is a possible D gene (7 bases). The CDR3 extends over 16 amino acids. The germline V and J ends were trimmed by 5 bases and 5 bases, with 21 bases remaining between them. Looked up from germline, CDR1 is SEHNR and CDR2 is FQNEAQ (reference sequence). DNA for the CDR3: TGTGCCAGCAGCCCCCGGGGGGCGAGGGGGGCCGAGACCCAGTACTTC. It translates to CASSPRGARGAETQYF.

V gene TRBV30 combines with J gene TRBJ1-3, with unresolved D. The CDR3 sequence is 16 residues long. Germline CDR1 is GTSNPN and CDR2 is SVGIG (reference sequence). Between the trimmed V and J ends, which lost 0 bases and 0 bases, there was a span of 12 bases. The CDR3 DNA reads as TGTGCCTGGAGTGTACAACCGATACCCTCTGGAAACACCATATATTTT. Translated: CAWSVQPIPSGNTIYF.

With respect to this clone: The germline gene is not matched at one end of the junction; a read error may be the cause. V and J are TRBV28 and TRBJ1-2; 7 nucleotides align to TRBD1. CDR1 and CDR2 (germline): MDHEN, SYDVKM. This CDR3 is 13 amino acids long. As DNA, the CDR3 is TGTGCCAGTAGTTGGGGACAGTACTATGGCTACACCTTC. Protein: CASSWGQYYGYTF.

The CDR3 loop is CARIPIVVDRTQETQYF. The CDR3, as DNA: TGTGCCAGGATCCCAATAGTGGTAGACAGAACTCAAGAGACCCAGTACTTC. The chain employs TRBV21-1 and TRBJ2-5; no DNA check was done on the table's D call, TRBD1. TRBV21-1 is classified as a pseudogene. The length of the CDR3 is 17 residues.

The rearrangement links TRBV19 to TRBJ2-5; TRBD2 aligns across 7 bases. Germline V gene lookup returns CDR1 LNHDA and CDR2 SQIVND (reference sequence). J lost 3 bases, V lost 6 bases, and 7 bases had no gene match. The CDR3 contains 14 residues. CDR3 sequence (DNA): TGTGCCAGTAGACCCGCTAGCGGAGAAGAGACCCAGTACTTC. This sequence encodes CASRPASGEETQYF.

In DNA form, the CDR3 reads TGTGCCAGCAGCTTAATTAGAGGGCGGGATACGCAGTATTTT. As protein: CASSLIRGRDTQYF. The J gene is TRBJ2-3, the V gene TRBV7-2, with D maybe TRBD2 (5 bases). V gave up 2 bases and J gave up 6 bases, with 12 bases separating them. The germline gives CDR1 SGHTA, CDR2 FQGNSA. The CDR3 runs to 14 residues.

The gene calls are TRBV27 and TRBJ2-1, with TRBD2 matching 7 bases. Germline V gene data show CDR1 as MNHEY and CDR2 as SMNVEV (reference sequence). The CDR3 is 15 amino acids. Trimming removed 3 bases from V and 2 bases from J; junction bases left unmatched: 4. CDR3: CASSFGGGTYNEQFF. CDR3 in DNA: TGTGCCAGCAGTTTTGGGGGAGGGACCTACAATGAGCAGTTCTTC.

The genes are TRBV18 and TRBJ2-3; TRBD2 agrees at 7 bases. Losses at the gene ends were 6 bases for V and 5 bases for J; bases not matched to a gene: 14. The CDR3 has 16 amino acids. In germline, CDR1 is KGHSH, CDR2 LQKENI. CDR3 residues: CASSRGPSGGGDTQYF. DNA for the CDR3: TGTGCCAGCTCCCGAGGCCCTAGCGGAGGTGGAGATACGCAGTATTTT.

V is TRBV2 and J is TRBJ1-6, with 7 bases lining up with TRBD1. This CDR3 is 15 amino acids long. Germline-derived CDR1 and CDR2 are SNHLY and FYNNEI. Trimming took 5 bases from V and 7 from J; bases not matched to a gene: 8. The CDR3 sequence is CASSLRTGENSPLHF. The CDR3 coding sequence is TGTGCCAGCAGTCTCAGGACAGGAGAAAATTCACCCCTCCACTTT.

V usage is TRBV11-2 and J usage is TRBJ2-7; 7 nucleotides agree with TRBD1. This CDR3 is built from 17 residues. The J segment lost 0 bases and the V segment lost 5 bases, leaving 13 bases of the junction unmatched. The germline CDR1 and CDR2 sequences are SGHAT and FQNNGV. The CDR3 reads CASSLPLVRGSSYEQYV. The CDR3 DNA reads TGTGCCAGCAGCCTCCCCCTGGTCAGGGGGTCCTCCTACGAGCAGTACGTC.

The CDR3 DNA is TGCGCCAGCAGCTTGACTAGCGGGACCTACGAGCAGTACGTC. This sequence encodes CASSLTSGTYEQYV. J is TRBJ2-7 and V is TRBV5-1, with 10 bases identical to TRBD2. The CDR3 has 14 amino acids. V lost 1 base and J lost 2; bases outside the gene matches: 0. Germline V gene data show CDR1 as SGHRS and CDR2 as YFSETQ.